This T cell receptor beta chain emerged from a study of cytotoxic CD8 clonotypes in ibrutinib-treated CLL. V was pared by 2 bases and J by 13 bases, with 8 bases between. From germline, CDR1 is MNHEY and CDR2 SMNVEV (reference sequence). The CDR3 runs to 11 residues. Profiling relied on immunoSEQ multiplex PCR, and the TCRdb table lists in-frame clones only, not all of them. Among about 140,000 clones, under 95% were seen once, and the ten largest hold roughly a tenth. This clonotype was sampled from a human donor with chronic lymphocytic leukemia. The rearrangement joins TRBV27 to TRBJ2-2; no clear D gene. The specimen was PBMCs, collected after 12 months of ibrutinib treatment. Here the CDR3 DNA reads TGTGCCAGCAGTTTAGGTCGCCTGCTGTTTTTT. This codes for CASSLGRLLFF.